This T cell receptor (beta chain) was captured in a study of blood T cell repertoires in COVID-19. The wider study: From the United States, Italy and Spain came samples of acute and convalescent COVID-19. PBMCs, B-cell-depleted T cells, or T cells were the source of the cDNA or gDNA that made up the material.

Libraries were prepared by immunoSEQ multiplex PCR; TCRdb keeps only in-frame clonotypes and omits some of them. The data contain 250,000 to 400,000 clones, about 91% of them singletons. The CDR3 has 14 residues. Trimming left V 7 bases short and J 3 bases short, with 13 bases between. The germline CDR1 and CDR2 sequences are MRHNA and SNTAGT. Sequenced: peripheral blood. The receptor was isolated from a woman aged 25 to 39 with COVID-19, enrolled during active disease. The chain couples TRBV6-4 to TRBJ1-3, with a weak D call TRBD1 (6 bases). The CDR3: CASKSQGGGNTIYF. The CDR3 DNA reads TGTGCCAGCAAGTCACAGGGCGGTGGAAACACCATATATTTT.